The present entry profiles one T cell receptor beta chain with its context. The sample originates from a study of identical twins. V lost 2 bases and J lost 0; bases outside the gene matches: 2. CDR3 length equals 15 residues. The V gene's germline CDR1 is SGHDN and CDR2 FVKESK. TCRdb re-called the 5' RACE reads through MiXCR, storing one row per CDR3 protein. Here the sample spans about 700,000 distinct CDR3 sequences, approximately 6.1% being singletons. The sequence was collected from a man aged 18-30 years in good health. This chain joins TRBV14 and TRBJ2-7; 9 bases align to TRBD2. The specimen was naive T cells sorted from blood. The CDR3 region is CASSQPGLASYEQYF. In nucleotides, the CDR3 is TGTGCCAGCAGCCAACCGGGACTAGCCTCCTACGAGCAGTACTTC.